One and the same sample provided the 20 T cell receptor beta chains below, sequenced in a study of blood T cells in healthy people across ages. Primed by a sample-barcoded 5' primer and a J-beta primer mix, a second PCR proceeded for 7 to 11 cycles. TCRdb called the 5' RACE reads again in MiXCR, with one record for every CDR3 protein. The data hold fewer than 900,000 distinct CDR3 sequences, with 43% observed a single time. Material: blood. The receptors here all came from a woman aged 60-70 years in good health.

This clonotype showed up many times. The chain is built from TRBV20-1 and TRBJ1-2; 11 bases line up with TRBD1. The CDR3 sequence is 14 residues long. V gave up 6 bases and J gave up 2 bases; unmatched junction bases: 5. Germline CDR1 is DFQATT and CDR2 is SNEGSKA (reference sequence). This CDR3 reads CSAGGDRGNYGYTF. Written as DNA, the CDR3 is TGCAGTGCGGGGGGGGACAGGGGGAACTATGGCTACACCTTC.

The chain is built from TRBV25-1 and TRBJ2-1; 7 nucleotides align to TRBD2. CDR3 length equals 13 residues. The germline V gene encodes CDR1 MGHDK and CDR2 SYGVNS. The ends lost 0 bases at V and 14 bases at J; junction bases unmatched: 7. The CDR3 DNA follows: TGTGCCAGCAGTGAATATGTTAGCGGGTCGGAGTTCTTC. Translated: CASSEYVSGSEFF.

This chain uses TRBV28 with TRBJ2-5; D is possibly TRBD2 (6 bases). The CDR3 covers 13 residues. In germline, CDR1 is MDHEN, CDR2 SYDVKM. Trimming shortened V by 9 bases and J by 1 base, and 12 bases separated the two germline ends. In nucleotides, the CDR3 is TGTGCCAGTCTTAGGGACTCCCAAGAGACCCAGTACTTC. Residues: CASLRDSQETQYF.

This clonotype was recorded a few times. The chain carries TRBV12-3 or TRBV12-4 and TRBJ2-3, with D tentatively TRBD1 or TRBD2 (5 bases each). Trimming took off 5 bases at V and 0 bases at J, with 18 bases between the two ends. The CDR3 is 17 amino acids. The CDR3 nucleotides are TGTGCCAGCAGTCCCCAGCCGGGACGCCTTAGCACAGATACGCAGTATTTT. It is translated as CASSPQPGRLSTDTQYF.

This clonotype was detected a few times. J is TRBJ1-2 and V is TRBV27; 8 nucleotides agree with TRBD1. The CDR3 loop spans 15 amino acids. V shed 3 bases and J 2 bases; nucleotides not matched to a gene: 5. The germline V gene encodes CDR1 MNHEY and CDR2 SMNVEV (reference sequence). This CDR3 is CASSFDHRGNYGYTF. The CDR3 coding sequence is TGTGCCAGCAGTTTCGACCACAGGGGGAACTATGGCTACACCTTC.

This clonotype was observed at least ten times. The gene calls are TRBV7-9 and TRBJ2-2, with 8 bases identical to TRBD2. The ends lost 5 bases at V and 6 bases at J; junction bases unmatched: 11. CDR1 is SEHNR and CDR2 is FQNEAQ in the germline V gene (reference sequence). The length of the CDR3 is 16 residues. This chain's CDR3 is CASSQQAGVGPGELFF. The CDR3, as DNA: TGTGCCAGCAGCCAACAAGCGGGGGTCGGGCCCGGGGAGCTGTTTTTT.

The CDR3 region is CSVSGRMNTEAFF. CDR3 nucleotides: TGCAGCGTGTCAGGACGAATGAACACTGAAGCTTTCTTT. This chain joins TRBV29-1 and TRBJ1-1; D unresolved. CDR3 size: 13 residues. Trimming left V 6 bases short and J 0 bases short, with 11 bases between. CDR1 SQVTM and CDR2 ANQGSEA come from the germline V gene. Complete variable domain (other parts from reference TRBV29-1 and TRBJ1-1): SAVISQKPSRDICQRGTSLTIQCQVDSQVTMMFWYRQQPGQSLTLIATANQGSEATYESGFVIDKFPISRPNLTFSTLTVSNMSPEDSSIYLCSVSGRMNTEAFFGQGTRLTVV.

This clonotype was picked up a small number of times. The V and J genes are TRBV10-3 and TRBJ2-7; 7 bases align to TRBD1. This CDR3 is 14 amino acids long. Germline V gene lookup returns CDR1 ENHRY and CDR2 SYGVKD. The junction had 7 bases not matched to a gene; V was cut back by 8 bases and J by 0 bases. The CDR3 DNA is TGTGCCATCCGGAGGACAGGCGACTCCTACGAGCAGTACTTC. Translation gives CAIRRTGDSYEQYF.

This clonotype showed up many times. The gene calls are TRBV5-1 and TRBJ2-1; TRBD1 is a possible D gene (6 bases). The CDR3 contains 15 residues. Trimming took 4 bases from V and 6 from J, leaving 17 bases between them. CDR1 SGHRS and CDR2 YFSETQ come from the germline V gene. The CDR3, as DNA: TGCGCCAGCAGCCTGTCGCAAACAGGGTCCAATGAGCAGTTCTTC. This sequence encodes CASSLSQTGSNEQFF. The complete variable domain, with remaining parts taken from reference TRBV5-1 and TRBJ2-1, reads KAGVTQTPRYLIKTRGQQVTLSCSPISGHRSVSWYQQTPGQGLQFLFEYFSETQRNKGNFPGRFSGRQFSNSRSEMNVSTLELGDSALYLCASSLSQTGSNEQFFGPGTRLTVL.

V is TRBV7-3 and J is TRBJ2-5; possibly TRBD1 or TRBD2 for D (6 bases each). Germline V gives CDR1 SGHTA, CDR2 FQGTGA. The V end was cut by 1 base, the J end by 11 bases, with 29 bases between. The CDR3 contains 18 residues. The CDR3 here is CASSLIAWPGATGNEQYF. The CDR3 DNA reads as TGTGCCAGCAGCTTAATTGCATGGCCGGGGGCTACGGGCAATGAGCAGTACTTC.

In this sample, this clonotype turned up a few times. The V call is TRBV14, the J call TRBJ2-3; the match to TRBD2 covers 13 bases. The junction had 4 bases not matched to a gene; V was cut back by 4 bases and J by 0 bases. Per germline, CDR1 SGHDN and CDR2 FVKESK. The CDR3 covers 17 residues. CDR3 in DNA: TGTGCCAGCAGCCTTTGGACTAGCGGGAGTAGCACAGATACGCAGTATTTT. Its protein is CASSLWTSGSSTDTQYF.

This clonotype was seen at least ten times. V usage is TRBV4-2 and J usage is TRBJ2-1; perhaps TRBD2 as D (5 bases). The V end lost 1 base, the J end lost 0 bases, and 7 bases lay between the germline ends. The length of the CDR3 is 15 residues. Per germline, CDR1 LGHNA and CDR2 YNFKEQ. CDR3 sequence reads: CASSQVGSSYNEQFF. The CDR3, as DNA: TGTGCCAGCAGCCAAGTGGGGAGCTCCTACAATGAGCAGTTCTTC.

The chain uses TRBV12-3 or TRBV12-4 and TRBJ2-7; D remains ambiguous. The CDR3 contains 13 residues. The V gene lost 7 bases and the J gene lost 0 bases, with 10 bases spanning the gap. As DNA, the CDR3 is TGTGCCAGCAAAGGCTATTCCTCCTACGAGCAGTACTTC. Protein product: CASKGYSSYEQYF.

The chain combines TRBV5-6 with TRBJ1-4; TRBD1 matches at 10 bases. The CDR3 runs 19 residues. V was pared by 4 bases and J by 0 bases, with 12 bases of the junction left unmatched. Per germline, CDR1 SGHDT and CDR2 YYEEEE. In nucleotides, the CDR3 is TGTGCCAGCAGCCCGAGACCGGGACAGGGGACTGCAACTAATGAAAAACTGTTTTTT. Translation: CASSPRPGQGTATNEKLFF.

The chain has TRBV9 and TRBJ2-1; TRBD2 matches 8 bases. This CDR3 is 17 amino acids long. Looked up from germline, CDR1 is SGDLS and CDR2 is YYNGEE. Trimming at V came to 4 bases and at J to 0 bases, leaving 9 bases not matched to a gene. The CDR3 loop is CASSTREGPASYNEQFF. The DNA of the CDR3 is TGTGCCAGCAGCACTCGGGAGGGGCCTGCCTCCTACAATGAGCAGTTCTTC. Looking up the rest from reference TRBV9 and TRBJ2-1 gives the full variable domain: DSGVTQTPKHLITATGQRVTLRCSPRSGDLSVYWYQQSLDQGLQFLIQYYNGEERAKGNILERFSAQQFPDLHSELNLSSLELGDSALYFCASSTREGPASYNEQFFGPGTRLTVL.

This clonotype was picked up a small number of times. The rearrangement links TRBV29-1 to TRBJ1-4; TRBD1 matches at 7 bases. From germline, CDR1 is SQVTM and CDR2 ANQGSEA. This CDR3 contains 13 residues. J was trimmed by 8 bases and V by 4 bases; bases with no gene match: 7. The CDR3 nucleotides read TGCAGCGTTGCGACAGGGACGAAGGAAAAACTGTTTTTT. Residues: CSVATGTKEKLFF. The full variable domain, with the rest looked up from reference TRBV29-1 and TRBJ1-4, is SAVISQKPSRDICQRGTSLTIQCQVDSQVTMMFWYRQQPGQSLTLIATANQGSEATYESGFVIDKFPISRPNLTFSTLTVSNMSPEDSSIYLCSVATGTKEKLFFGSGTQLSVL.

The chain couples TRBV12-3 or TRBV12-4 to TRBJ1-2, with TRBD1 as a possible D gene (5 bases). V gave up 3 bases and J gave up 5 bases, with 13 bases separating them. The CDR3 is 14 residues long. The CDR3 is CASSFRGTAYGYTF. The CDR3 DNA sequence: TGTGCCAGCAGTTTCCGCGGGACCGCGTATGGCTACACCTTC.

Of note for this clonotype: A much bigger clone sits one base away, suggesting this may be a read error. The J gene is TRBJ1-1, the V gene TRBV7-8; D gene ambiguous. The CDR3 runs 15 residues. Germline CDR1 reads SGHVS; CDR2 reads FQNEAQ. DNA of the CDR3: TGTGCCTGCAGCTTAGCTGATCACGGGAACACTGAAGCTTTCTTT. Protein product: CACSLADHGNTEAFF.

The chain carries TRBV6-5 and TRBJ2-6; no reliable D call. The CDR3 extends over 16 amino acids. Trimming cost V 5 bases and J 0 bases, with 11 bases left between them. Germline V CDR1 and CDR2: MNHEY, SVGAGI. CDR3 in DNA: TGTGCCAGCAGTCCCTCACACATCTCTGGGGCCAACGTCCTGACTTTC. As protein: CASSPSHISGANVLTF.

This chain's CDR3 is CASSYRDGTISAEAFF. The CDR3 DNA sequence: TGTGCCAGCAGCTATCGGGACGGAACGATAAGCGCTGAAGCTTTCTTT. The rearrangement links TRBV7-3 to TRBJ1-1; possibly TRBD1 for D (5 bases). V dropped 4 bases and J dropped 6 bases, with 21 bases sitting between them. From germline, CDR1 is SGHTA and CDR2 FQGTGA. There are 16 residues in the CDR3.